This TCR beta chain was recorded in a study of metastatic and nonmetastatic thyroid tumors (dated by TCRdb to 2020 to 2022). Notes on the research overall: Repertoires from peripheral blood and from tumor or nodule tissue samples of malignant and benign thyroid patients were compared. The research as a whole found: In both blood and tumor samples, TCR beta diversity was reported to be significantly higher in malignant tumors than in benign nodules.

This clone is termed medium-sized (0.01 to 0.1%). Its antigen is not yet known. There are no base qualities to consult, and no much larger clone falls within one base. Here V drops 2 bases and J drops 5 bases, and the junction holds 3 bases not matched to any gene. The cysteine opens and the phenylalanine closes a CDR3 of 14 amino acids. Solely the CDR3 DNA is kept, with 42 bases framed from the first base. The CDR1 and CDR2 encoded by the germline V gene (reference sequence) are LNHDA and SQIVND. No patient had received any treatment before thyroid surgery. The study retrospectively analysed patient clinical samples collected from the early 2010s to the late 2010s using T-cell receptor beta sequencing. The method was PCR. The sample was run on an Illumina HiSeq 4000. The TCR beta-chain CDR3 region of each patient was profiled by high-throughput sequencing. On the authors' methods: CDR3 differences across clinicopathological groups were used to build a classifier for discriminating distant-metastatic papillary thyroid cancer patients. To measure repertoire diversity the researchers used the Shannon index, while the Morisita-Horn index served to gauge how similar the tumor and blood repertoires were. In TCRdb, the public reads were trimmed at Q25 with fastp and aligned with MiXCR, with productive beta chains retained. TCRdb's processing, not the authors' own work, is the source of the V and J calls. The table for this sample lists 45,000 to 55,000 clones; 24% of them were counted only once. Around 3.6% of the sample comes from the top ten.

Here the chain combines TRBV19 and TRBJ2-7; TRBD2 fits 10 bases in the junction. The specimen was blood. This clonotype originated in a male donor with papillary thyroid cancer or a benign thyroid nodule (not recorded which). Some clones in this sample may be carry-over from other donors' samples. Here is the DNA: TGTGCCAGTAGTATACTAGCGGGAGCTGACGAGCAGTACTTC. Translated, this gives CASSILAGADEQYF.